The 29 T cell receptor beta chains below come from one sample, sequenced in a study of blood T cell repertoires in COVID-19. Here immunoSEQ multiplex PCR was the method, and the copy in TCRdb shows in-frame clones only, minus some. The table lists about 500,000 clones, roughly 90% of them singletons, with around 0.7% in the top ten. Specimen: PBMCs or T cells enriched from blood (not recorded which). The receptors originated from a young woman who had recovered from COVID-19.

The genes are TRBV19 and TRBJ2-7; D remains ambiguous. V was shortened by 2 bases and J by 3 bases, with 11 bases between the two germline ends. Germline assignment: CDR1 LNHDA and CDR2 SQIVND (reference sequence). The CDR3 loop spans 14 amino acids. CDR3 amino acids: CASSIQDSLYEQYF. The CDR3 DNA follows: TGTGCCAGTAGTATACAGGATTCGCTCTACGAGCAGTACTTC. Filled out from reference TRBV19 and TRBJ2-7, the complete variable domain reads DGGITQSPKYLFRKEGQNVTLSCEQNLNHDAMYWYRQDPGQGLRLIYYSQIVNDFQKGDIAEGYSVSREKKESFPLTVTSAQKNPTAFYLCASSIQDSLYEQYFGPGTRLTVT.

This chain links TRBV11-3 with TRBJ1-2; D remains ambiguous. The CDR3 spans 13 residues. Trimming shortened V by 3 bases and J by 10 bases, and 15 bases separated the two germline ends. Germline values: CDR1 SGHNT, CDR2 YENEEA. The CDR3 DNA reads TGTGCCAGCAGCTTCCGGGTTTCACCGCCCTACACCTTC. Translated, it gives CASSFRVSPPYTF.

The chain links TRBV28 to TRBJ1-1; D is unclear. Trimming removed 5 bases from V and 1 base from J, with 5 bases in between. The CDR3 length is 12 residues. The germline gives CDR1 MDHEN, CDR2 SYDVKM. DNA of the CDR3: TGTGCCAGCAGTCAGGAGAACACTGAAGCTTTCTTT. Its protein product is CASSQENTEAFF.

V gene TRBV6-5 combines with J gene TRBJ1-5, with D possibly TRBD1 on 5 matching bases. V lost 5 bases, J lost 6 bases, and 11 bases lay in between. This CDR3 region has 13 residues. Germline CDR1 reads MNHEY; CDR2 reads SVGAGI. The CDR3 protein is CASSQDGGQPQHF. CDR3 coding DNA: TGTGCCAGCAGTCAGGACGGGGGTCAGCCCCAGCATTTT.

This clone has only one observation. The chain couples TRBV24-1 to TRBJ1-6; D unresolved. Per the germline V gene, CDR1 is KGHDR and CDR2 is SFDVKD. V was clipped by 9 bases and J by 9 bases, with 14 bases between them. The CDR3 covers 13 residues. In nucleotides, the CDR3 is TGTGCCACCTACCTGAAATCGGGTTCACCCCTCCACTTT. As protein: CATYLKSGSPLHF.

The chain recombines TRBV11-2 with TRBJ2-3; a weak D match, TRBD1 (5 bases). Per the germline V gene, CDR1 is SGHAT and CDR2 is FQNNGV. This CDR3 comprises 14 residues. Trimming took off 1 base at V and 6 bases at J, with 11 bases between the two ends. The CDR3 is CASSLGGPRDTQYF. CDR3 DNA: TGTGCCAGCAGCTTAGGGGGCCCTCGTGATACGCAGTATTTT.

The chain combines TRBV18 with TRBJ1-1; D is undetermined. Germline V gives CDR1 KGHSH, CDR2 LQKENI. Trimming left V 4 bases short and J 1 base short, with 10 bases between. This CDR3 has 14 residues. CDR3 coding DNA: TGTGCCAGCTCACAATCTACGGGGAACACTGAAGCTTTCTTT. Translating gives CASSQSTGNTEAFF.

This chain connects TRBV30 to TRBJ1-5, with TRBD1 matching 8 bases. Germline assignment: CDR1 GTSNPN and CDR2 SVGIG (reference sequence). The CDR3 sequence is 14 residues long. Germline trimming cut 1 base from V and 5 bases from J; bases unmatched to any gene: 4. CDR3 loop: CAWSGDRRDQPQHF. The CDR3 region has the DNA TGTGCCTGGAGTGGGGACAGGAGGGATCAGCCCCAGCATTTT.

The chain recombines TRBV2 with TRBJ1-2; D gene unclear. The V gene's germline CDR1 is SNHLY and CDR2 FYNNEI. V gave up 4 bases and J gave up 5 bases, with 5 bases separating them. This CDR3 has 11 amino acids. CDR3 sequence (DNA): TGTGCCAGCAGTGCCCAGTATGGCTACACCTTC. Amino acids: CASSAQYGYTF.

The V call is TRBV21-1, the J call TRBJ1-1. TRBV21-1 is shown as a pseudogene. This CDR3 is 16 amino acids long. The CDR3 spells CASTPRRESRGPEAFF. The CDR3 coding sequence is TGTGCCAGCACCCCGAGAAGGGAGAGTCGTGGCCCTGAAGCTTTCTTT.

V usage is TRBV6-5 and J usage is TRBJ1-6; TRBD1 aligns across 7 bases. CDR3 length: 13 amino acids. CDR1 and CDR2 from the germline V gene are MNHEY and SVGAGI. V shed 8 bases and J 5 bases; nucleotides not matched to a gene: 3. In DNA form, the CDR3 reads TGTGCCAGCGCACAGGGGAATAATTCACCCCTCCACTTT. Its translation is CASAQGNNSPLHF.

This rearrangement joins TRBV7-9 to TRBJ2-3, with 9 bases that match TRBD2. Per germline, CDR1 SEHNR and CDR2 FQNEAQ (reference sequence). There are 18 residues in the CDR3. With V trimmed by 4 bases and J by 1 base, 12 bases remained unmatched. The CDR3 protein is CASSSTLRGLAGTDTQYF. The CDR3 bases are TGTGCCAGCAGCTCTACGTTACGGGGACTAGCTGGCACAGATACGCAGTATTTT.

The rearrangement joins TRBV7-9 to TRBJ1-5; 9 bases are a match to TRBD1. The CDR3 extends over 17 amino acids. V lost 6 bases to trimming and J lost 0 bases; unmatched junction nucleotides: 9. The V gene's germline CDR1 is SEHNR and CDR2 FQNEAQ (reference sequence). The CDR3 protein is CASSSGTGLHSNQPQHF. For the CDR3, the DNA is TGTGCCAGCAGTTCCGGGACAGGGTTACATAGCAATCAGCCCCAGCATTTT.

The V gene is TRBV10-3, the J gene TRBJ1-3; 8 nucleotides line up with TRBD1. The V segment lost 5 bases and the J segment 0 bases; nucleotides outside the gene matches: 6. From germline, CDR1 is ENHRY and CDR2 SYGVKD. There are 16 residues in the CDR3. This CDR3 is CAISRQGPSSGNTIYF. The CDR3 nucleotides read TGTGCCATCAGTCGACAGGGGCCTAGCTCTGGAAACACCATATATTTT.

The chain uses TRBV7-2 and TRBJ1-2; weak D call: TRBD1 (6 bases). The germline V gene encodes CDR1 SGHTA and CDR2 FQGNSA. V shed 4 bases and J shed 8 bases, with 23 bases lying between them. The CDR3 covers 16 residues. The CDR3 sequence: CASSWPSTGYQGGYTF. The CDR3 bases are TGTGCCAGCAGCTGGCCAAGTACAGGGTATCAAGGAGGCTACACCTTC. The full variable domain, completed using reference TRBV7-2 and TRBJ1-2, is GAGVSQSPSNKVTEKGKDVELRCDPISGHTALYWYRQSLGQGLEFLIYFQGNSAPDKSGLPSDRFSAERTGGSVSTLTIQRTQQEDSAVYLCASSWPSTGYQGGYTFGSGTRLTVV.

The rearrangement joins TRBV6-1 to TRBJ2-3; TRBD1 agrees at 7 bases. The V and J ends lost 4 bases and 0 bases, in that order; junction bases with no gene match: 13. CDR3 length: 18 residues. Germline CDR1 MNHNS, CDR2 SASEGT. CDR3 in amino acids: CASSALFRGTASTDTQYF. In DNA, the CDR3 is TGTGCCAGCAGTGCGCTCTTCAGGGGGACCGCTAGCACAGATACGCAGTATTTT.

This chain joins TRBV2 and TRBJ2-7; D unresolved. V was clipped by 3 bases and J by 3 bases, with 6 bases between them. The germline CDR1 and CDR2 sequences are SNHLY and FYNNEI. The CDR3 has 12 amino acids. CDR3 coding DNA: TGTGCCAGCAGTGACCGGGTCTACGAGCAGTACTTC. Its translation: CASSDRVYEQYF.

The V and J genes are TRBV20-1 and TRBJ1-5; TRBD1 might be the D (5 bases). Trimming stripped 3 bases from V and 0 bases from J, with 9 bases between. The CDR3 runs 14 residues. Germline CDR1 and CDR2: DFQATT and SNEGSKA (reference sequence). The CDR3 reads CSASSGYSNQPQHF. DNA of the CDR3: TGCAGTGCTAGTTCAGGGTATAGCAATCAGCCCCAGCATTTT.

The chain links TRBV5-6 to TRBJ2-7; the match to TRBD1 covers 7 bases. V was pared by 0 bases and J by 10 bases, with 4 bases of the junction left unmatched. The CDR3 consists of 12 residues. Germline CDR1 SGHDT, CDR2 YYEEEE. This CDR3 is CASSLGQGDQYF. Written as DNA, the CDR3 is TGTGCCAGCAGCTTGGGACAGGGCGACCAGTACTTC.

The J gene is TRBJ2-1, the V gene TRBV7-8; TRBD2 aligns across 10 bases. V lost 4 bases to trimming and J lost 4 bases; unmatched junction nucleotides: 13. Germline V gives CDR1 SGHVS, CDR2 FQNEAQ. The CDR3 extends over 18 amino acids. CDR3 DNA: TGTGCCAGCAGCTCGGGACCAGCGGGGGGGCCTGGGTACAATGAGCAGTTCTTC. Encoded protein: CASSSGPAGGPGYNEQFF.

This sequence joins TRBV5-4 and TRBJ1-6; the D gene is possibly TRBD1 (5 bases). Germline CDR1 is SGHNT and CDR2 is YYREEE (reference sequence). The length of the CDR3 is 14 residues. Trimming stripped 3 bases from V and 6 bases from J, with 10 bases between. CDR3 loop: CASSWGYFNSPLHF. As DNA, the CDR3 is TGTGCCAGCAGCTGGGGCTATTTTAATTCACCCCTCCACTTT.

The chain has TRBV5-4 and TRBJ2-7; D not resolved. CDR1 is SGHNT, CDR2 YYREEE, per germline (reference sequence). The CDR3 is 14 residues long. V was shortened by 0 bases and J by 5 bases, with 12 bases between the two germline ends. The CDR3 loop reads CASSLESSIHEQYF. CDR3 sequence (DNA): TGTGCCAGCAGCTTGGAAAGTAGTATCCACGAGCAGTACTTC.

The table lists this clone with a count of one. V gene TRBV19 combines with J gene TRBJ1-1; D gene ambiguous. V was trimmed by 0 bases and J by 8 bases, leaving 10 bases between them. The CDR3 contains 13 residues. Germline loops: CDR1 LNHDA, CDR2 SQIVND (reference sequence). The DNA for the CDR3 is TGTGCCAGTAGTATAGAGGGCCGAAACGAAGCTTTCTTT. Translating gives CASSIEGRNEAFF.

The rearrangement links TRBV19 to TRBJ1-1; D not certain. Germline assignment: CDR1 LNHDA and CDR2 SQIVND (reference sequence). Between the trimmed V and J ends, which lost 6 bases and 6 bases, there was a span of 14 bases. The CDR3 totals 13 residues. CDR3 region: CASRGPMGAEAFF. For the CDR3, the DNA is TGTGCCAGTAGAGGGCCCATGGGAGCTGAAGCTTTCTTT.

There are a few counts of this clone. CDR3 residues: CASSFQGLSEQFF. In DNA, the CDR3 is TGTGCCAGCAGCTTTCAGGGGCTGAGTGAGCAGTTCTTC. This sequence joins TRBV12-3 or TRBV12-4 and TRBJ2-1; weak D call: TRBD1 (6 bases). The CDR3 has 13 residues. Trimming stripped 6 bases from V and 9 bases from J, with 15 bases between.

This clone has only one observation. The chain is built from TRBV23-1 and TRBJ1-3, with D maybe TRBD1 (5 bases). TRBV23-1 is an ORF for which the function is uncertain. The CDR3 spans 16 residues. V lost 7 bases to trimming and J lost 4 bases, with 20 bases between them. The CDR3 DNA reads as TGCGCCAGCACACCCCTACCGCAGGGTACGGGAAACACCATATATTTT. Translated: CASTPLPQGTGNTIYF.

The chain carries TRBV10-1 and TRBJ2-1, with a weak D call TRBD1 (5 bases). CDR1 and CDR2 (germline): WNHNN, SYGVQD (reference sequence). There are 13 residues in the CDR3. V was pared by 3 bases and J by 3 bases, with 6 bases between. The CDR3 spells CASSEGVYNEQFF. DNA for the CDR3: TGCGCCAGCAGTGAAGGGGTCTACAATGAGCAGTTCTTC.

The chain couples TRBV28 to TRBJ2-1, with D unresolved. The CDR3 sequence is 12 residues long. V was shortened by 1 base and J by 5 bases, with 3 bases between the two germline ends. The V gene's germline CDR1 is MDHEN and CDR2 SYDVKM. The CDR3 sequence is CASSLLDNEQFF. The DNA for the CDR3 is TGTGCCAGCAGTTTATTAGACAATGAGCAGTTCTTC.

V usage is TRBV2 and J usage is TRBJ1-6; 7 nucleotides match TRBD1. Trimming removed 7 bases from V and 9 bases from J; junction bases left unmatched: 18. Germline V gene data show CDR1 as SNHLY and CDR2 as FYNNEI. CDR3 size: 17 residues. CDR3 in amino acids: CASIGGEDRFGRSPLHF. The CDR3 region has the DNA TGTGCCAGCATTGGGGGAGAGGACAGGTTTGGGCGTTCACCCCTCCACTTT.